This entry concerns a single T cell receptor (beta chain). As yet, its antigen is unknown. Every donor was a Caucasian adult from Nashville, Tennessee. This sample was included in a study of shared clonotypes between healthy human individuals. Study conclusions and caveats: Clonotype sharing across donors was expected to vary with sequencing depth. In this cohort, only blood was sampled, and tissue repertoires likely differ. Larger estimated richness was generally seen in naive subsets than in memory subsets.

V was clipped by 4 bases and J by 7 bases; unmatched bases: 15. The CDR3 loop spans 17 amino acids. CDR1 is SGHNT, CDR2 YYREEE, per germline (reference sequence). Using immunoSEQ multiplex PCR, the repertoire was profiled, and TCRdb retains in-frame clones only, with some absent. Here the sample spans under 2.5 million clones, about 90% being singletons. This clonotype originated in a man aged 18 to 29 in good health. Some clones in this sample may be carry-over from other donors' samples. The chain recombines TRBV5-4 with TRBJ2-1, with 9 bases aligning to TRBD1. The source material was naive CD4+ T cells from PBMCs. Subset denoted: CD45RA+ positively selected. The CDR3 is CASSQGQGRVPGNEQFF. The DNA for the CDR3 is TGTGCCAGCAGCCAGGGACAGGGAAGAGTTCCGGGGAATGAGCAGTTCTTC.